Below, 17 T cell receptor beta chains from the same sample are listed, as sequenced in a study of OX40 agonist ivuxolimab in advanced cancers. Only in-frame clones appear in the TCRdb table, and some are missing; sequencing was by immunoSEQ multiplex PCR. The data contain some 63,000 clones, around 92% of them singletons. Sequenced material: CD4+ or CD8+ T cells sorted from blood, taken in a trial of the OX40 agonist ivuxolimab. Every receptor here comes from an adult with an advanced solid tumor such as melanoma, head and neck, liver or kidney cancer.

The chain combines TRBV19 with TRBJ2-7; 8 bases align to TRBD1. The V gene's germline CDR1 is LNHDA and CDR2 SQIVND (reference sequence). The CDR3 is 14 residues long. Unmatched junction bases numbered 2, after V lost 1 base and J lost 3 bases. CDR3 sequence: CASSIGTGGYEQYF. Here the CDR3 DNA reads TGTGCCAGTAGTATAGGAACAGGGGGCTACGAGCAGTACTTC. Combining the CDR3 with reference TRBV19 and TRBJ2-7 gives the whole variable domain DGGITQSPKYLFRKEGQNVTLSCEQNLNHDAMYWYRQDPGQGLRLIYYSQIVNDFQKGDIAEGYSVSREKKESFPLTVTSAQKNPTAFYLCASSIGTGGYEQYFGPGTRLTVT.

The chain uses TRBV4-3 and TRBJ2-5; D might be TRBD2 (5 bases). The J call is doubtful: the DNA matches TRBJ2-7 better. Germline loops: CDR1 LGHNA, CDR2 YSLEER. This CDR3 contains 14 residues. CDR3 residues: CASSVGSRSYEQYF. In DNA form, the CDR3 reads TGCGCCAGCAGTGTGGGGAGCCGCTCCTACGAGCAGTACTTC.

This chain links TRBV29-1 with TRBJ1-3, with 8 bases that match TRBD1. The CDR3 is 15 residues long. Germline CDR1 is SQVTM and CDR2 is ANQGSEA. The trim removed 6 bases at V and 8 bases at J, leaving 15 bases unmatched. The CDR3 loop is CSVPRQGRGTYTIYF. Written as DNA, the CDR3 is TGCAGCGTGCCCCGACAGGGGAGAGGTACATACACCATATATTTT.

In nucleotides, the CDR3 is TGTGCCTGGAGTGTAGGCGGACTCTCCTACAATGAGCAGTTCTTC. This translates into CAWSVGGLSYNEQFF. This chain links TRBV30 with TRBJ2-1, with D possibly being TRBD2 (5 bases). Germline V gene lookup returns CDR1 GTSNPN and CDR2 SVGIG (reference sequence). The ends were cut back, 0 bases at V and 0 bases at J, with 9 bases in the middle. The CDR3 extends over 15 amino acids.

The CDR3 spells CATRLALKTGELFF. The DNA of the CDR3 is TGTGCCACCAGACTAGCTTTGAAGACCGGGGAGCTGTTTTTT. V and J are TRBV7-9 and TRBJ2-2; 7 bases match TRBD2. The trim removed 10 bases at V and 5 bases at J, leaving 10 bases unmatched. The CDR3 sequence is 14 residues long. Germline-derived CDR1 and CDR2 are SEHNR and FQNEAQ (reference sequence).

This clone was seen just once. The chain recombines TRBV2 with TRBJ2-5, with 7 bases matching TRBD2. This CDR3 is built from 15 residues. Losses at the gene ends were 3 bases for V and 5 bases for J; bases not matched to a gene: 9. Germline loops: CDR1 SNHLY, CDR2 FYNNEI. Here the CDR3 reads CASSDRAGLGETQYF. As DNA, the CDR3 is TGTGCCAGCAGTGACCGAGCGGGACTCGGGGAGACCCAGTACTTC.

This chain uses TRBV2 with TRBJ2-7, with 8 bases aligning to TRBD2. The CDR3 contains 13 residues. V shed 9 bases, J shed 4 bases, and the junction held 8 bases outside the gene matches. Germline assignment: CDR1 SNHLY and CDR2 FYNNEI. The CDR3 DNA sequence: TGTGCCAGAGCCGGGGGGGATGAGTACGAGCAGTACTTC. Translating gives CARAGGDEYEQYF.

CDR3 region: CAIRLAGGQYNEQFF. In nucleotides, the CDR3 is TGTGCCATCCGGCTAGCGGGAGGGCAATACAATGAGCAGTTCTTC. The V gene is TRBV10-3, the J gene TRBJ2-1, with 12 bases identical to TRBD2. The CDR3 has 15 residues. With V trimmed by 8 bases and J by 4 bases, 6 bases remained unmatched. CDR1 is ENHRY, CDR2 SYGVKD, per germline.

The chain carries TRBV13 and TRBJ2-6, with D unresolved. The V and J ends lost 1 base and 0 bases respectively, with 4 bases between them. Germline assignment: CDR1 PRHDT and CDR2 FYEKMQ (reference sequence). This CDR3 is 15 amino acids long. The CDR3 DNA follows: TGTGCCAGCAGCTTAGCAGGCTCTGGGGCCAACGTCCTGACTTTC. This translates into CASSLAGSGANVLTF. The full variable domain, its missing parts supplied by reference TRBV13 and TRBJ2-6, is AAGVIQSPRHLIKEKRETATLKCYPIPRHDTVYWYQQGPGQDPQFLISFYEKMQSDKGSIPDRFSAQQFSDYHSELNMSSLELGDSALYFCASSLAGSGANVLTFGAGSRLTVL.

The chain has TRBV11-3 and TRBJ2-1; no clear D gene. V gave up 5 bases and J gave up 4 bases, with 18 bases separating them. CDR1 and CDR2 from the germline V gene are SGHNT and YENEEA. The CDR3 contains 16 residues. CDR3: CASSPTHRLVYNEQFF. The CDR3 coding sequence is TGTGCCAGCAGCCCTACCCATCGGCTAGTTTACAATGAGCAGTTCTTC.

The rearrangement links TRBV7-6 to TRBJ2-7; TRBD1 agrees at 9 bases. Germline V gives CDR1 SGHVS, CDR2 FNYEAQ. Germline trimming cut 5 bases from V and 0 bases from J; bases unmatched to any gene: 5. There are 15 residues in the CDR3. In nucleotides, the CDR3 is TGTGCCAGCAGCGACGACAGGGGGAGCTCCTACGAGCAGTACTTC. As protein: CASSDDRGSSYEQYF.

In its sample, this clone was seen once. This chain connects TRBV7-2 to TRBJ1-1; 9 bases map to TRBD1. Germline values: CDR1 SGHTA, CDR2 FQGNSA. V was clipped by 5 bases and J by 4 bases; unmatched bases: 5. This CDR3 is built from 14 residues. The CDR3 sequence: CASSLGQGVTEAFF. In nucleotides, the CDR3 is TGTGCCAGCAGCCTGGGACAGGGCGTCACTGAAGCTTTCTTT. Looking up the rest from reference TRBV7-2 and TRBJ1-1 gives the full variable domain: GAGVSQSPSNKVTEKGKDVELRCDPISGHTALYWYRQSLGQGLEFLIYFQGNSAPDKSGLPSDRFSAERTGGSVSTLTIQRTQQEDSAVYLCASSLGQGVTEAFFGQGTRLTVV.

Turning to this clone: Sequence at one end of the junction differs from germline and may be a read error. J is TRBJ1-2 and V is TRBV7-9; the D is unclear. The CDR3 loop spans 14 amino acids. Germline V gene data show CDR1 as SEHNR and CDR2 as FQNEAQ (reference sequence). The CDR3 region has the DNA TGTGCCAGCCGCTTACCGACTTCTAACTATGGCTACACCTTC. It encodes CASRLPTSNYGYTF.

The CDR3 loop is CASSFRLAGGYEQYF. The DNA of the CDR3 is TGCGCCAGCAGCTTTAGACTAGCGGGTGGCTACGAGCAGTACTTC. This rearrangement joins TRBV5-1 to TRBJ2-7; 10 nucleotides line up with TRBD2. J lost 3 bases, V lost 2 bases, and 5 bases had no gene match. This CDR3 has 15 amino acids. Germline V gene data show CDR1 as SGHRS and CDR2 as YFSETQ. The full variable domain, with the rest looked up from reference TRBV5-1 and TRBJ2-7, is KAGVTQTPRYLIKTRGQQVTLSCSPISGHRSVSWYQQTPGQGLQFLFEYFSETQRNKGNFPGRFSGRQFSNSRSEMNVSTLELGDSALYLCASSFRLAGGYEQYFGPGTRLTVT.

The chain is built from TRBV7-2 and TRBJ2-7; TRBD1 matches at 9 bases. The germline gives CDR1 SGHTA, CDR2 FQGNSA. V gave up 4 bases and J gave up 5 bases; unmatched junction bases: 0. The CDR3 extends over 12 amino acids. The CDR3 spells CASSWTGDEQYF. CDR3 sequence (DNA): TGTGCCAGCAGCTGGACAGGGGACGAGCAGTACTTC.

This chain connects TRBV6-5 to TRBJ2-7, with 7 nucleotides matching TRBD1. CDR1 and CDR2 from the germline V gene are MNHEY and SVGAGI. The CDR3 length is 11 residues. J was trimmed by 6 bases and V by 6 bases; bases with no gene match: 2. The CDR3 nucleotides read TGTGCCAGCAGGGGACAGAGCGAGCAGTACTTC. Protein: CASRGQSEQYF.

The V call is TRBV5-1, the J call TRBJ1-2, with TRBD1 identical over 7 bases. Germline CDR1 reads SGHRS; CDR2 reads YFSETQ. With 4 bases clipped from V and 1 base from J, the junction kept 19 bases outside the gene matches. The CDR3 runs 19 residues. This CDR3 reads CASSQQSRDSDVVNYGYTF. The CDR3 region has the DNA TGCGCCAGCAGCCAACAGTCCAGGGACAGTGATGTCGTTAACTATGGCTACACCTTC.